This TCR beta chain was retrieved from a study of CD8 T cells in Susac syndrome. Study as a whole: At the time of blood draw, patients with Susac syndrome were therapy-naive, receiving corticosteroids, or receiving intravenous immunoglobulin alone.

CDR3 length equals 18 residues. Unmatched junction bases numbered 13, after V lost 2 bases and J lost 5 bases. CDR1 is MGHRA and CDR2 is YSYEKL in the germline V gene. An amount of RNA that ranged from roughly 0.45 to 1 ug was reverse transcribed with random hexamers. The authors amplified TCR beta CDR3 across 54 Vbeta and 13 Jbeta using immunoSEQ multiplex PCR. MiXCR, applied by TCRdb to the immunoSEQ multiplex PCR reads, yields one record per CDR3 protein. The table shows some 200,000 distinct CDR3 sequences, with roughly 94% occurring only once. Isolation of CD8+ and CD4+ T cells was performed negatively, whereas enrichment of TEMRA cells was done by FACS.

This TCR was sampled from a human donor with Susac syndrome. Sequencing was carried out using CD8+ T cells from PBMCs. The rearrangement joins TRBV4-1 to TRBJ2-2, with 8 bases fitting TRBD1. The CDR3 is CASSQRGQGARETGELFF. In DNA form, the CDR3 reads TGCGCCAGCAGCCAAAGGGGGCAGGGGGCGAGAGAAACCGGGGAGCTGTTTTTT.